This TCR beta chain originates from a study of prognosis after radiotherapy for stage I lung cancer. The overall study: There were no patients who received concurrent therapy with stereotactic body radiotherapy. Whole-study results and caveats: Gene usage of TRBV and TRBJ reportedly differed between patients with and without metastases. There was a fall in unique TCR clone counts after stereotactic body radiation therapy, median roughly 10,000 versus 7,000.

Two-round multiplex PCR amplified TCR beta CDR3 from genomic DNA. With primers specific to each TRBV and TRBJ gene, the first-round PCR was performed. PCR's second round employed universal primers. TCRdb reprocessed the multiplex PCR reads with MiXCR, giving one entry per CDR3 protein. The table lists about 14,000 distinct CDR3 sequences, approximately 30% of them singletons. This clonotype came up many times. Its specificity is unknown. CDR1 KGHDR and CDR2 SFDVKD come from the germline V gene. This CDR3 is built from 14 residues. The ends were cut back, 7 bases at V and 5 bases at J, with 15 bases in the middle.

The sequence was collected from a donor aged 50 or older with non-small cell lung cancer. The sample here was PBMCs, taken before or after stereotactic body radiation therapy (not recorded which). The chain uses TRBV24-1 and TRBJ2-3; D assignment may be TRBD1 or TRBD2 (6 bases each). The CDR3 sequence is CATSPRGVVDTQYF. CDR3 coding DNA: TGTGCCACCAGCCCAAGGGGGGTTGTAGATACGCAGTATTTT.